This passage covers 15 T cell receptor beta chains from one sample sequenced in a study of identifying expanded T cells in peripheral blood. Libraries were prepared by immunoSEQ multiplex PCR; TCRdb keeps only in-frame clonotypes and omits some of them. The data show over 85,000 clones, about 85% seen once. Material for sequencing was blood. These receptors were collected from a person between 18 and 75 years old in good health.

The V call is TRBV29-1, the J call TRBJ1-1, with 7 bases fitting TRBD1. The CDR3 covers 14 residues. V was pared by 4 bases and J by 4 bases, with 9 bases of the junction left unmatched. Germline V gives CDR1 SQVTM, CDR2 ANQGSEA. The CDR3 DNA follows: TGCAGCGTTGGCAGGGGGAGGTGGGTCACTGAAGCTTTCTTT. This gives the protein CSVGRGRWVTEAFF.

This clone was seen only once. This chain uses TRBV21-1 with TRBJ2-6. TRBV21-1 is described as a pseudogene. The CDR3 is 17 residues long. The CDR3 protein is CASKRLWYRSGANVLTF. CDR3 bases: TGTGCCAGCAAAAGGTTGTGGTATCGCTCTGGGGCCAACGTCCTGACTTTC.

This clone has more than one count but fewer than ten. V is TRBV7-9 and J is TRBJ1-3, with D tentatively TRBD1 (5 bases). V lost 1 base, J lost 2 bases, and 12 bases lay in between. Germline lookup yields CDR1 SEHNR and CDR2 FQNEAQ (reference sequence). The CDR3 consists of 16 residues. Here the CDR3 reads CASSLGQPGPGNTIYF. The CDR3 DNA reads as TGTGCCAGCAGCTTAGGACAGCCGGGCCCTGGAAACACCATATATTTT.

The chain has TRBV19 and TRBJ1-1; weak D call: TRBD1 (6 bases). The CDR3 is 15 amino acids. CDR1 LNHDA and CDR2 SQIVND come from the germline V gene (reference sequence). The V and J ends lost 5 bases and 8 bases respectively, with 21 bases between them. CDR3 loop: CASSWGAGLGVEAFF. The CDR3 region has the DNA TGTGCCAGTAGTTGGGGGGCAGGTTTGGGAGTAGAAGCTTTCTTT.

This sequence joins TRBV27 and TRBJ2-1; TRBD1 matches 11 bases. This CDR3 comprises 16 residues. CDR1 and CDR2 from the germline V gene are MNHEY and SMNVEV (reference sequence). The trim removed 8 bases at V and 4 bases at J, leaving 10 bases unmatched. In DNA form, the CDR3 reads TGTGCCAGCGGGCGGGGGGACAGGGGGGCTTACAATGAGCAGTTCTTC. Translated, it gives CASGRGDRGAYNEQFF.

This chain links TRBV9 with TRBJ1-3; D not certain. This CDR3 has 14 residues. Germline lookup yields CDR1 SGDLS and CDR2 YYNGEE. V lost 5 bases and J 2 bases, leaving 11 bases between the germline ends. The chain's CDR3 is CASSVMTPGNTIYF. CDR3 nucleotide sequence: TGTGCCAGCAGTGTCATGACCCCTGGAAACACCATATATTTT.

In nucleotides, the CDR3 is TGTGCCGGGGGGGCCCTGGGGAATGAGCAGTTCTTC. This codes for CAGGALGNEQFF. The chain uses TRBV10-3 and TRBJ2-1; TRBD2 might be the D (7 bases). The germline V gene has CDR1 ENHRY and CDR2 SYGVKD. CDR3 length equals 12 residues. V lost 11 bases and J 7 bases, leaving 15 bases between the germline ends.

V is TRBV11-2 and J is TRBJ1-3, with TRBD1 matching over 11 bases. Germline trimming cut 7 bases from V and 1 base from J; bases unmatched to any gene: 6. Germline V gives CDR1 SGHAT, CDR2 FQNNGV. The CDR3 has 16 amino acids. CDR3 nucleotide sequence: TGTGCCAGCAACCCAGGACAGGGGGCATCTGGAAACACCATATATTTT. This gives the protein CASNPGQGASGNTIYF.

The chain recombines TRBV5-1 with TRBJ1-6; TRBD1 is a possible D gene (6 bases). There are 16 residues in the CDR3. Germline-derived CDR1 and CDR2 are SGHRS and YFSETQ. V lost 1 base, J lost 8 bases, and 16 bases lay in between. The CDR3 sequence is CASSLRDTNPDSPLHF. For the CDR3, the DNA is TGCGCCAGCAGCTTGAGGGACACTAACCCCGATTCACCCCTCCACTTT.

The chain recombines TRBV4-1 with TRBJ1-3, with D unclear. The V gene's germline CDR1 is MGHRA and CDR2 YSYEKL. The CDR3 runs 16 residues. The ends were cut back, 3 bases at V and 0 bases at J, with 12 bases in the middle. The DNA of the CDR3 is TGCGCCAGCAGCCATTTTAAGGGAGACTCTGGAAACACCATATATTTT. Translating it yields CASSHFKGDSGNTIYF.

This clone has more than one count but fewer than ten. The chain combines TRBV15 with TRBJ2-7; TRBD1 aligns across 7 bases. Trimming removed 8 bases from V and 4 bases from J; junction bases left unmatched: 8. The germline V gene encodes CDR1 LNHNV and CDR2 YYDKDF (reference sequence). The CDR3 covers 13 residues. The DNA for the CDR3 is TGTGCCACCGCCCAGGGGGTGGGTTACGAGCAGTACTTC. Protein product: CATAQGVGYEQYF. The variable domain in full, completed from reference TRBV15 and TRBJ2-7, reads DAMVIQNPRYQVTQFGKPVTLSCSQTLNHNVMYWYQQKSSQAPKLLFHYYDKDFNNEADTPDNFQSRRPNTSFCFLDIRSPGLGDTAMYLCATAQGVGYEQYFGPGTRLTVT.

In nucleotides, the CDR3 is TGTGCCAGCAGCTCGTCAGAGATGCGCGAAAAACTGTTTTTT. Its protein product is CASSSSEMREKLFF. The rearrangement joins TRBV28 to TRBJ1-4, with no clear D. V lost 6 bases to trimming and J lost 8 bases, with 16 bases between them. This CDR3 has 14 amino acids. Germline CDR1 and CDR2: MDHEN and SYDVKM.

The genes are TRBV30 and TRBJ2-6; the D call may be TRBD1 or TRBD2 (5 bases each). Per germline, CDR1 GTSNPN and CDR2 SVGIG (reference sequence). CDR3 length: 13 residues. V was pared by 4 bases and J by 2 bases, with 6 bases between. The CDR3: CAWTGPGANVLTF. The CDR3 nucleotides read TGTGCCTGGACGGGACCTGGGGCCAACGTCCTGACTTTC.

The chain recombines TRBV6-6 with TRBJ1-2, with 7 bases identical to TRBD1. The CDR3 has 14 amino acids. J was trimmed by 4 bases and V by 6 bases; bases with no gene match: 8. CDR1 and CDR2 from the germline V gene are MNHNY and SVGAGI (reference sequence). The CDR3 loop is CASRYTGTVYGYTF. DNA for the CDR3: TGTGCCAGCAGGTACACCGGGACAGTCTATGGCTACACCTTC.

The rearrangement uses TRBV4-3 and TRBJ2-5, with D perhaps matching TRBD1 (6 bases). With 3 bases removed from V and 4 bases from J, the gap between germline ends came to 15 bases. In germline, CDR1 is LGHNA, CDR2 YSLEER. This CDR3 is 15 amino acids long. This CDR3 is CASSQRDGTPETQYF. CDR3 nucleotides: TGCGCCAGCAGCCAGCGTGACGGGACACCAGAGACCCAGTACTTC.